This record covers a single T cell receptor beta chain. The CDR3 ends on some other residue instead of the conserved phenylalanine or tryptophan, so this is likely a read error. Here immunoSEQ multiplex PCR was the method, and the copy in TCRdb shows in-frame clones only, minus some. The sample carries roughly 120,000 clones, more than 70% recorded once. This entry belongs to a study of cytomegalovirus exposure and HLA in healthy donors. This CDR3 has 15 amino acids. With 3 bases clipped from V and 8 bases from J, the junction kept 13 bases outside the gene matches. Germline CDR1 reads GTSNPN; CDR2 reads SVGIG (reference sequence).

This clonotype was obtained from a woman in her 30s in good health and CMV-seronegative. The rearrangement uses TRBV30 and TRBJ1-2; TRBD1 matches at 9 bases. Input material: PBMCs. DNA for the CDR3: TGTGCCTGGAGCCCGGTGCTGGGACAGGGAGGCGGCTACACCCTC. This sequence encodes CAWSPVLGQGGGYTL.